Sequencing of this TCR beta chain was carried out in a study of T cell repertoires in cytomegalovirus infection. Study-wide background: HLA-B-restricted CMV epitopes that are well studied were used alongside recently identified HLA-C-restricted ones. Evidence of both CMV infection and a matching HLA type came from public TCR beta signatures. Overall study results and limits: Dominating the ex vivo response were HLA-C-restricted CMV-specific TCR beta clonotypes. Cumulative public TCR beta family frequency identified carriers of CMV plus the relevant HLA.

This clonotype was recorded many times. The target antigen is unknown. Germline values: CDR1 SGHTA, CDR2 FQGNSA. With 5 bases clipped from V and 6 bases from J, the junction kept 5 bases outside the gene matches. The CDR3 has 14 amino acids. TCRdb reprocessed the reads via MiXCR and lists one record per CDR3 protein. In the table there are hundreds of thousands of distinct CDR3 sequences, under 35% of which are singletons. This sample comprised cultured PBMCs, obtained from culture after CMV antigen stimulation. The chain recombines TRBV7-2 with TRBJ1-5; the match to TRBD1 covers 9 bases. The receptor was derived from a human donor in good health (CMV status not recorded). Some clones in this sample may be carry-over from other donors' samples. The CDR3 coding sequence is TGTGCCAGCAGCCCAGGACAGGGGAGTCAGCCCCAGCATTTT. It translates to CASSPGQGSQPQHF. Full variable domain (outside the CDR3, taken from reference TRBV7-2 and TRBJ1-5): GAGVSQSPSNKVTEKGKDVELRCDPISGHTALYWYRQSLGQGLEFLIYFQGNSAPDKSGLPSDRFSAERTGGSVSTLTIQRTQQEDSAVYLCASSPGQGSQPQHFGDGTRLSIL.